This TCR beta chain was identified in a study of T cells in Graves' hyperthyroidism and ophthalmopathy. This clonotype was seen a handful of times. The CDR3 is 21 amino acids. Germline CDR1 is LGHDT and CDR2 is YNNKEL (reference sequence). The J segment lost 3 bases and the V segment lost 3 bases, leaving 15 bases of the junction unmatched. Amplified TCR beta CDR3 regions came from RNA transcripts. The TCR CDR3 first-round RT-PCR relied on the HTBI primer set. TCRdb re-derived calls from the multiplex PCR reads in MiXCR, one entry per CDR3 protein. The table shows around 250,000 distinct CDR3 sequences, with less than 15% occurring only once.

Specimen: blood. V and J are TRBV3-1 and TRBJ2-2, with 14 nucleotides matching TRBD2. This TCR derives from a woman aged 40 to 50 with Graves' hyperthyroidism that later progressed to Graves' ophthalmopathy. The CDR3 loop reads CASSHVGYWGLAGVDTGELFF. CDR3 DNA sequence: TGTGCCAGCAGCCACGTAGGCTATTGGGGACTAGCGGGAGTCGACACCGGGGAGCTGTTTTTT.